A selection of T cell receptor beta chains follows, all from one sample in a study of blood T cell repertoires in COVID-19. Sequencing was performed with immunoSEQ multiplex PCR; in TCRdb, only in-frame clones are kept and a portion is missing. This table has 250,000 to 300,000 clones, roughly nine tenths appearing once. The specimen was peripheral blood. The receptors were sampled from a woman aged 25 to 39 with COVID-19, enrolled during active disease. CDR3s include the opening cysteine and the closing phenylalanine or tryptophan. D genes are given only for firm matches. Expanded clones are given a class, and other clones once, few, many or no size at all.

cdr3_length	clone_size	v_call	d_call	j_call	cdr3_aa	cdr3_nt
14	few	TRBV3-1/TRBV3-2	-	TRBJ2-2	CASSRFTNTGELFF	TGTGCCAGCAGCCGGTTTACTAACACCGGGGAGCTGTTTTTT
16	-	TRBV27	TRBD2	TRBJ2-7	CASSTRVAGSSYEQYF	TGTGCCAGCAGTACCCGGGTAGCGGGGAGCTCCTACGAGCAGTACTTC
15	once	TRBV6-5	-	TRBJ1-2	CASSKQALRGYGYTF	TGTGCCAGCAGTAAACAGGCCCTGAGAGGCTATGGCTACACCTTC
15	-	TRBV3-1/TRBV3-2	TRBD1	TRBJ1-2	CASSQADRANYGYTF	TGTGCCAGCAGCCAAGCCGACAGGGCTAACTATGGCTACACCTTC
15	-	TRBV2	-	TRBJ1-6	CASSEELAGVSPLHF	TGTGCCAGCAGTGAAGAATTGGCAGGGGTATCACCCCTCCACTTT
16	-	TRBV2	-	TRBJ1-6	CASSEFYAGVGSPLHF	TGTGCCAGCAGTGAATTCTATGCGGGGGTCGGTTCACCCCTCCACTTT
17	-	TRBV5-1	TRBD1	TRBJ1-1	CASSLNAGTGGGTEAFF	TGCGCCAGCAGCTTGAACGCCGGGACAGGGGGAGGCACTGAAGCTTTCTTT
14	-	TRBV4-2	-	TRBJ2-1	CASSQEGGYNEQFF	TGTGCCAGCAGCCAAGAGGGGGGCTACAATGAGCAGTTCTTC
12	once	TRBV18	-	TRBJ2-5	CASSPGRETQYF	TGTGCCAGCTCACCAGGGCGCGAGACCCAGTACTTC
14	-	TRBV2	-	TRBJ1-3	CASGTQGTGNTIYF	TGTGCCAGCGGGACCCAGGGGACTGGAAACACCATATATTTT
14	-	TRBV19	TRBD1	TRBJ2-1	CASRSLTGEGEQFF	TGTGCCAGTAGGTCACTAACAGGGGAAGGTGAGCAGTTCTTC
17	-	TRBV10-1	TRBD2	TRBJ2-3	CASSPGLEGPETDTQYF	TGCGCCAGCAGTCCGGGACTAGAGGGGCCCGAGACAGATACGCAGTATTTT
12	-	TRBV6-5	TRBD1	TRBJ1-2	CASGQGRYGYTF	TGTGCCAGCGGACAGGGGAGGTATGGCTACACCTTC
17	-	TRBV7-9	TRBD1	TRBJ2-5	CASSLATRTGGDETQYF	TGTGCCAGCAGCTTAGCAACGAGGACAGGGGGCGATGAGACCCAGTACTTC
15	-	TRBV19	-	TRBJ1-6	CATSMGGSGNSPLHF	TGTGCCACCAGTATGGGGGGATCCGGTAATTCACCCCTCCACTTT
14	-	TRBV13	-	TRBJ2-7	CASSFVGSSYEQYF	TGTGCCAGCAGCTTCGTCGGGAGCTCCTACGAGCAGTACTTC
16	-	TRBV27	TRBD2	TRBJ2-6	CASSLIGGTGANVLTF	TGTGCCAGCAGTTTAATCGGGGGGACCGGGGCCAACGTCCTGACTTTC
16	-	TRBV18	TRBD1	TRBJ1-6	CASSPPPGQVNSPLHF	TGTGCCAGCTCACCACCCCCGGGACAGGTTAATTCACCCCTCCACTTT
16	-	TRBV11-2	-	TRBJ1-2	CASSLGFGGRDYGYTF	TGTGCCAGCAGCTTAGGATTCGGGGGGCGAGACTATGGCTACACCTTC
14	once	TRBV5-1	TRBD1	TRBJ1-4	CASSSGGINEKLFF	TGCGCCAGCAGCTCAGGGGGTATTAATGAAAAACTGTTTTTT
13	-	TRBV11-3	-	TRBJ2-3	CASSGQGTDTQYF	TGTGCCAGCAGCGGGCAGGGTACAGATACGCAGTATTTT
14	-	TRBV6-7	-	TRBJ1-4	CASYRGLDNEKLFF	TGTGCCAGTTACCGGGGACTTGATAATGAAAAACTGTTTTTT
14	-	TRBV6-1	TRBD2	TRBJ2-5	CASSEVGGRGTQYF	TGTGCCAGCAGTGAGGTGGGAGGGAGAGGGACCCAGTACTTC
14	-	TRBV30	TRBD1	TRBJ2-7	CAWSGDPRGPEQYF	TGTGCCTGGAGTGGGGACCCGAGGGGGCCCGAGCAGTACTTC
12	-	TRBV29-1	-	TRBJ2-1	CSVIKAASKEFF	TGCAGCGTGATAAAAGCGGCCTCTAAGGAGTTCTTC
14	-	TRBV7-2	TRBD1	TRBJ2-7	CASSLGGTGHEQYF	TGTGCCAGCAGCTTAGGGGGGACAGGGCACGAGCAGTACTTC
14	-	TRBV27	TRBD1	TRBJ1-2	CASSPRTGEHGYTF	TGTGCCAGCAGTCCCCGGACAGGGGAGCATGGCTACACCTTC
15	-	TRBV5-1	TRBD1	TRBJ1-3	CASSPLTGSGNTIYF	TGCGCCAGCAGCCCACTGACAGGGTCAGGAAACACCATATATTTT
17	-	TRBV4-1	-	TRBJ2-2	CASSQPTAASWTGELFF	TGCGCCAGCAGCCAACCCACCGCGGCTAGCTGGACCGGGGAGCTGTTTTTT
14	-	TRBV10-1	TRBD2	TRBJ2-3	CASSRTSSTDTQYF	TGCGCCAGCAGTCGGACTAGCAGCACAGATACGCAGTATTTT